This T cell receptor beta chain was identified in a study of blood T cell repertoires in COVID-19. The overall study: Sources were T cells, B-cell-depleted T cells, or PBMCs; the material itself was cDNA or gDNA.

Participants were aged 18 to 89 years, lived in over 20 US areas, and enrolled virtually. Donors were grouped by their self-reported clinical history. V lost 3 bases, J lost 12 bases, and 12 bases lay in between. CDR1 is SEHNR and CDR2 is FQNEAQ in the germline V gene (reference sequence). The CDR3 consists of 12 residues. In the original processing: The authors estimated nucleated cell counts from reference gene primer amplification. The protocol was immunoSEQ multiplex PCR, while the TCRdb copy is restricted to in-frame clones and leaves out a portion. That table is the source of V, J and clone size, and D and trimming were worked out from the DNA. Counted here are 260,000 or so clones, around 85% occurring once; the ten biggest clones make up roughly 2.5%.

Sequenced material: PBMCs or T cells enriched from blood (not recorded which). This TCR was recovered from a woman between 50 and 59 years old who had recovered from COVID-19. J is TRBJ2-1 and V is TRBV7-9; the D gene is possibly TRBD2 (5 bases). CDR3 sequence reads: CASSFYEGGQFF. The CDR3, as DNA: TGTGCCAGCAGCTTTTACGAGGGCGGGCAGTTCTTC.